A single sample is the source of the 20 T cell receptor beta chains below, sequenced in a study of blood T cell repertoires in COVID-19. Clones were read by immunoSEQ multiplex PCR, and TCRdb kept only the in-frame ones, dropping some. The sample contains about 220,000 clones, about three quarters of which appear only once. The sample was peripheral blood. All receptors come from a woman in her seventies with acute or convalescent COVID-19.

The chain joins TRBV20-1 to TRBJ2-3; D perhaps matches TRBD1 (5 bases). Between the trimmed V and J ends, which lost 3 bases and 10 bases, there was a span of 11 bases. Germline values: CDR1 DFQATT, CDR2 SNEGSKA (reference sequence). The CDR3 has 11 residues. The CDR3 DNA follows: TGCAGTGCTAGGCTGGGGCCAGCGCAGTATTTT. Amino acid sequence: CSARLGPAQYF.

This clone turned up a few times. CDR3 bases: TGTGCCTGGAGCGCCTTTTCAACAGCTGACTACGAGCAGTACTTC. Amino acid sequence: CAWSAFSTADYEQYF. The genes are TRBV30 and TRBJ2-7; no reliable D call. V dropped 3 bases and J dropped 3 bases, with 18 bases sitting between them. From germline, CDR1 is GTSNPN and CDR2 SVGIG (reference sequence). The CDR3 covers 15 residues.

This clone was found a few times. The chain joins TRBV7-2 to TRBJ2-7; a possible D gene is TRBD1 (6 bases). CDR1 is SGHTA and CDR2 is FQGNSA in the germline V gene. V dropped 0 bases and J dropped 0 bases, with 9 bases sitting between them. This CDR3 has 15 residues. CDR3 sequence: CASSLASGVSYEQYF. The CDR3 DNA reads as TGTGCCAGCAGCTTAGCGTCAGGGGTCTCCTACGAGCAGTACTTC.

V usage is TRBV6-5 and J usage is TRBJ1-1; D gene uncertain. Germline V gene lookup returns CDR1 MNHEY and CDR2 SVGAGI. The CDR3 runs to 12 residues. V lost 5 bases and J 6 bases, leaving 10 bases between the germline ends. This chain's CDR3 is CASSPGRAEAFF. CDR3 bases: TGTGCCAGCAGTCCCGGGCGGGCTGAAGCTTTCTTT.

The chain combines TRBV3-1 (or the pseudogene TRBV3-2) with TRBJ2-5; 8 nucleotides agree with TRBD2. Trimming removed 2 bases from V and 3 bases from J; junction bases left unmatched: 2. This CDR3 has 14 residues. CDR1 LGHDT and CDR2 YNNKEL come from the germline V gene (reference sequence). The CDR3: CASSQNSGEETQYF. The DNA of the CDR3 is TGTGCCAGCAGCCAAAATAGCGGGGAAGAGACCCAGTACTTC.

This clone was found a few times. The chain has TRBV5-4 and TRBJ2-5, with 8 bases aligning to TRBD1. This CDR3 has 14 amino acids. J was trimmed by 5 bases and V by 6 bases; bases with no gene match: 9. CDR1 and CDR2 from the germline V gene are SGHNT and YYREEE (reference sequence). The CDR3 nucleotides read TGTGCCAGCACTAAGCAGGGGGCATCGGAGACCCAGTACTTC. Translating gives CASTKQGASETQYF.

V and J are TRBV7-3 and TRBJ2-1; D remains unclear. Germline V CDR1 and CDR2: SGHTA, FQGTGA. The CDR3 runs to 13 residues. Trimming shortened V by 3 bases and J by 4 bases, and 7 bases separated the two germline ends. CDR3 nucleotides: TGTGCCAGCAGCTTGGTAACTTACAATGAGCAGTTCTTC. Translated, it gives CASSLVTYNEQFF.

V gene TRBV28 combines with J gene TRBJ1-2; D is undetermined. V was pared by 4 bases and J by 6 bases, with 6 bases between. The CDR3 is 11 amino acids. Germline V gene sequence: CDR1 MDHEN, CDR2 SYDVKM. The CDR3 loop reads CASSSDNGYTF. The CDR3 DNA is TGTGCCAGCAGTTCAGATAATGGCTACACCTTC.

This clone was counted only a few times. The chain uses TRBV9 and TRBJ2-3; 10 bases align to TRBD2. Trimming at V came to 4 bases and at J to 0 bases, leaving 5 bases not matched to a gene. Per germline, CDR1 SGDLS and CDR2 YYNGEE. The CDR3 is made up of 16 amino acids. DNA for the CDR3: TGTGCCAGCAGCATCAGCGGGGGGGCTAGCACAGATACGCAGTATTTT. Translating gives CASSISGGASTDTQYF.

The rearrangement links TRBV7-2 to TRBJ1-5; TRBD1 aligns across 9 bases. The CDR3 is made up of 15 amino acids. V lost 5 bases, J lost 1 base, and 3 bases stayed unmatched. Germline CDR1 and CDR2: SGHTA and FQGNSA. CDR3 sequence reads: CASSADRGSNQPQHF. CDR3 DNA sequence: TGTGCCAGCAGCGCAGACAGGGGGAGCAATCAGCCCCAGCATTTT.

This chain connects TRBV10-2 to TRBJ1-5; 7 bases map to TRBD1. Germline loops: CDR1 WSHSY, CDR2 SAAADI. With 6 bases clipped from V and 3 bases from J, the junction kept 5 bases outside the gene matches. The CDR3 spans 14 residues. CDR3 bases: TGCGCCAGCAGCCCGGACAGGAACAATCAGCCCCAGCATTTT. Its protein product is CASSPDRNNQPQHF.

The rearrangement joins TRBV3-1 (or the pseudogene TRBV3-2) to TRBJ1-1, with D possibly TRBD1 on 6 matching bases. The CDR3 length is 16 residues. Germline values: CDR1 LGHDT, CDR2 YNNKEL (reference sequence). V was pared by 1 base and J by 1 base, with 13 bases between. CDR3 bases: TGTGCCAGCAGCCAAGCAGGGGATGGGGGGAACACTGAAGCTTTCTTT. It codes for CASSQAGDGGNTEAFF.

The chain recombines TRBV10-3 with TRBJ2-4; 16 bases fit TRBD2. The V gene's germline CDR1 is ENHRY and CDR2 SYGVKD. The CDR3 covers 17 residues. J lost 5 bases, V lost 8 bases, and 9 bases had no gene match. The CDR3 region is CAIGPGLAGGPQNIQYF. As DNA, the CDR3 is TGTGCCATCGGACCGGGACTAGCGGGGGGGCCCCAAAACATTCAGTACTTC.

V is TRBV7-8 and J is TRBJ1-1; D unresolved. V lost 1 base to trimming and J lost 5 bases, with 8 bases between them. CDR3 size: 13 residues. Germline V CDR1 and CDR2: SGHVS, FQNEAQ. The CDR3 nucleotides read TGTGCCAGCAGCTTAGGGGGAGGTACTGAAGCTTTCTTT. It translates to CASSLGGGTEAFF.

J is TRBJ2-2 and V is TRBV24-1; TRBD1 might be the D (6 bases). Germline lookup yields CDR1 KGHDR and CDR2 SFDVKD. The CDR3 totals 14 residues. Trimming took off 7 bases at V and 0 bases at J, with 8 bases between the two ends. CDR3 nucleotide sequence: TGTGCCACCAGGGACAGCGCGAACACCGGGGAGCTGTTTTTT. Protein product: CATRDSANTGELFF.

This clone was counted ten times or more. The genes are TRBV10-3 and TRBJ2-2, with TRBD2 matching over 11 bases. The V segment lost 10 bases and the J segment 1 base; nucleotides outside the gene matches: 2. The CDR3 is 14 residues long. CDR1 and CDR2 (germline): ENHRY, SYGVKD. The CDR3 region has the DNA TGTGCCACCGGACTAGCGGGGAACACCGGGGAGCTGTTTTTT. Protein: CATGLAGNTGELFF.

The chain combines TRBV7-2 with TRBJ2-2; possible D gene TRBD1, 6 bases. Per the germline V gene, CDR1 is SGHTA and CDR2 is FQGNSA. V was pared by 2 bases and J by 1 base, with 20 bases between. This CDR3 is 19 amino acids long. CDR3 bases: TGTGCCAGCAGCTTATCTTTGCGACCGGGACAACTGAACACCGGGGAGCTGTTTTTT. Its translation is CASSLSLRPGQLNTGELFF.

The genes are TRBV6-5 and TRBJ1-3, with 7 bases aligning to TRBD1. The CDR3 has 15 amino acids. V shed 4 bases, J shed 4 bases, and the junction held 7 bases outside the gene matches. CDR1 is MNHEY and CDR2 is SVGAGI in the germline V gene. As DNA, the CDR3 is TGTGCCAGCAGTTCCCAGGGGGGTAAAGGAAACACCATATATTTT. Translated: CASSSQGGKGNTIYF.

This clone was detected a few times. As DNA, the CDR3 is TGCGCCAGCAGCGGGGTAGCGGGGGGACTTAATGAGCAGTTCTTC. Protein sequence: CASSGVAGGLNEQFF. The rearrangement uses TRBV5-1 and TRBJ2-1, with TRBD2 matching 10 bases. V lost 4 bases and J lost 7; bases outside the gene matches: 8. Germline V gene lookup returns CDR1 SGHRS and CDR2 YFSETQ. The CDR3 has 15 amino acids. Combining the CDR3 with reference TRBV5-1 and TRBJ2-1 gives the whole variable domain KAGVTQTPRYLIKTRGQQVTLSCSPISGHRSVSWYQQTPGQGLQFLFEYFSETQRNKGNFPGRFSGRQFSNSRSEMNVSTLELGDSALYLCASSGVAGGLNEQFFGPGTRLTVL.

This clone was seen once. The V call is TRBV24-1, the J call TRBJ2-6; unclear D gene. This CDR3 has 15 residues. CDR1 and CDR2 from the germline V gene are KGHDR and SFDVKD. The V end was cut by 3 bases, the J end by 2 bases, with 7 bases between. CDR3 DNA sequence: TGTGCCACCAGTGATGGCCATGCTGGGGCCAACGTCCTGACTTTC. Amino acids: CATSDGHAGANVLTF.